This TCR beta chain was sequenced in a study of CD8 T cells in Susac syndrome. Random hexamers primed reverse transcription of 0.5 to 1 ug RNA. Via MiXCR, TCRdb re-called the immunoSEQ multiplex PCR reads, giving one row per CDR3 protein. The table lists about 180,000 distinct CDR3 sequences, under 95% of them singletons. The V and J ends lost 3 bases and 16 bases respectively, with 13 bases between them. The V gene's germline CDR1 is KGHSH and CDR2 LQKENI. The CDR3 sequence is 11 residues long. This chain joins TRBV18 and TRBJ2-1; the D gene is possibly TRBD1 (5 bases). Material: CD4+ T cells from PBMCs. The TCR sequence derives from a human donor with Susac syndrome. The CDR3 here is CASSPQGLSFF. CDR3 nucleotides: TGTGCCAGCTCACCCCAGGGTCTCTCTTTCTTC.